This T cell receptor beta chain stems from a study of T-cell memory formation after mild COVID-19. Study background: Largely donor-specific TCR clusters were found.

In regard to this clonotype: The target antigen is unknown. It is likely a read error, because the conserved phenylalanine at the end of the CDR3 is missing.

Study findings and constraints: A second wave expanding day 15 to 37 was CD4+-biased; contracting clones were balanced. CD4+ clones that contracted lay mainly in CM and EM; CD8+ ones lay in EMRA.

In TCRdb, the 5' RACE reads were re-called with MiXCR into one record per CDR3 protein. The top ten clones hold around a fifth of a sample with 200,000 to 300,000 distinct CDR3 sequences, 16% of them seen once. Per the germline V gene, CDR1 is SEHNR and CDR2 is FQNEAQ (reference sequence). The CDR3 spans 13 residues. V was shortened by 0 bases and J by 6 bases, with 9 bases between the two germline ends. This chain links TRBV7-9 with TRBJ2-7; unclear D gene. The sequencing sample was made of PBMCs or a T cell subset sorted from them (not recorded which). The TCR originated in a man aged 18 to 35 who had mild COVID-19 (a few samples of this study predate the infection). Cell type and time point are not known. The CDR3 DNA follows: TGTGCCAGCAGCTTAGCGTCGGTTTCCGAGCAGTACTCC. Its protein product is CASSLASVSEQYS.